The 7 T cell receptor beta chains listed next were all sequenced from one sample in a study of cytomegalovirus exposure and HLA in healthy donors. PCR primers comprised 60 Vbeta and 13 Jbeta primers. The repertoire was sequenced with immunoSEQ multiplex PCR; TCRdb's copy has only in-frame clones and lacks some. The sample lists 160,000 or so clones; roughly three quarters were seen once. Material for sequencing was PBMCs. These receptors originate from a man between 18 and 29 years old in good health and CMV-seropositive.

In this sample, this clone turned up once. The chain combines TRBV27 with TRBJ1-2; weak D call: TRBD1 (5 bases). Germline V gives CDR1 MNHEY, CDR2 SMNVEV (reference sequence). CDR3 length: 16 residues. The germline V and J ends were trimmed by 6 bases and 4 bases, with 21 bases remaining between them. In DNA form, the CDR3 reads TGTGCCAGCAGCTGGTCGGGCGGGGCGGCCTCCTATGGCTACACCTTC. It is translated as CASSWSGGAASYGYTF.

The chain is built from TRBV9 and TRBJ1-2; 8 nucleotides match TRBD1. Trimming removed 0 bases from V and 4 bases from J; junction bases left unmatched: 8. CDR1 and CDR2 from the germline V gene are SGDLS and YYNGEE. This CDR3 region has 16 residues. The DNA for the CDR3 is TGTGCCAGCAGCGTAGATCCGGACAGGGACGTCTATGGCTACACCTTC. Its protein product is CASSVDPDRDVYGYTF.

The gene calls are TRBV5-1 and TRBJ2-6; D not resolved. V lost 1 base to trimming and J lost 0 bases, with 5 bases between them. Looked up from germline, CDR1 is SGHRS and CDR2 is YFSETQ. This CDR3 comprises 15 residues. The CDR3 here is CASSLSGSGANVLTF. CDR3 DNA sequence: TGCGCCAGCAGCTTGTCAGGCTCTGGGGCCAACGTCCTGACTTTC.

This clone was seen once. The rearrangement uses TRBV25-1 and TRBJ2-1, with TRBD2 matching over 7 bases. The germline V gene has CDR1 MGHDK and CDR2 SYGVNS. This CDR3 has 17 amino acids. V dropped 4 bases and J dropped 7; count of bases not matched to a gene: 16. The CDR3 region has the DNA TGTGCCAGCAGTGTTTCAACGGGGAGACTAGCTTCGAATGAGCAGTTCTTC. This sequence encodes CASSVSTGRLASNEQFF. The variable domain in full, completed from reference TRBV25-1 and TRBJ2-1, reads EADIYQTPRYLVIGTGKKITLECSQTMGHDKMYWYQQDPGMELHLIHYSYGVNSTEKGDLSSESTVSRIRTEHFPLTLESARPSHTSQYLCASSVSTGRLASNEQFFGPGTRLTVL.

The V gene is TRBV7-2, the J gene TRBJ2-7, with D possibly being TRBD1 (6 bases). Germline V gives CDR1 SGHTA, CDR2 FQGNSA. V gave up 0 bases and J gave up 4 bases, with 13 bases separating them. The CDR3 length is 15 residues. The CDR3 loop is CASSLAGGASYEQYF. CDR3 bases: TGTGCCAGCAGCTTAGCTGGGGGCGCGAGTTACGAGCAGTACTTC.

V gene TRBV30 combines with J gene TRBJ2-1, with TRBD2 identical over 10 bases. The CDR3 loop spans 14 amino acids. The V segment lost 8 bases and the J segment 3 bases; nucleotides outside the gene matches: 7. Germline CDR1 is GTSNPN and CDR2 is SVGIG (reference sequence). The CDR3: CAGTTSGNYNEQFF. CDR3 nucleotides: TGTGCCGGGACCACTAGCGGGAACTACAATGAGCAGTTCTTC.

The chain has TRBV5-1 and TRBJ1-4, with D unclear. The CDR3 is 14 residues long. Germline loops: CDR1 SGHRS, CDR2 YFSETQ. Trimming stripped 1 base from V and 3 bases from J, with 7 bases between. The CDR3 here is CASSLFGPNEKLFF. Written as DNA, the CDR3 is TGCGCCAGCAGCTTGTTTGGCCCTAATGAAAAACTGTTTTTT.